Listed below are T cell receptor beta chains from one sample, sequenced in a study of T cells in Graves' hyperthyroidism and ophthalmopathy. TCRdb re-analysed the multiplex PCR reads in MiXCR, keeping a single row per CDR3 protein. The table has about 560,000 distinct CDR3 sequences, about 14% seen once. The sample was blood. The receptor set was obtained from a woman aged 40 to 50 with Graves' hyperthyroidism. Each CDR3 is given with its conserved first and last residue. Fields, in order: D gene, V gene, clone size, J gene, CDR3 DNA, CDR3 protein. A D gene is named only where the DNA matches it firmly. Clone size is given for some rows only: seen once, a few or many times, or a class if the clone is expanded.

d_gene: TRBD1
v_gene: TRBV12-3/TRBV12-4
abundance: many
j_gene: TRBJ1-2
CDR3nt: TGTGCCAGCAGAACGACAGGGAATCCCTATGGCTACACCTTC
CDR3aa: CASRTTGNPYGYTF

d_gene: TRBD1
v_gene: TRBV7-3
abundance: many
j_gene: TRBJ1-1
CDR3nt: TGTGCCAGCAGCTCCGGGACAGTCAATGAAGCTTTCTTT
CDR3aa: CASSSGTVNEAFF

d_gene: .
v_gene: TRBV3-1
abundance: many
j_gene: TRBJ1-1
CDR3nt: TGTGCCAGCAGCCAAGCCTCGGATACTGAAGCTTTCTTT
CDR3aa: CASSQASDTEAFF

d_gene: TRBD1
v_gene: TRBV14
abundance: few
j_gene: TRBJ1-1
CDR3nt: TGTGCCAGCAGCCCCGTTGGCAGGGGGTGGACTGAAGCTTTCTTT
CDR3aa: CASSPVGRGWTEAFF

d_gene: TRBD2
v_gene: TRBV3-1
abundance: .
j_gene: TRBJ2-7
CDR3nt: TGTGCCAGCAGCCAAGATCTCACTAGCGGGACTTACGAGCAGCACTTC
CDR3aa: CASSQDLTSGTYEQHF

d_gene: TRBD2
v_gene: TRBV4-2
abundance: .
j_gene: TRBJ2-2
CDR3nt: TGTGCCAGCAGCCAAGAGTTAGCCGGGGCGGGAGGATCCGGGGAGCTGTTTTTT
CDR3aa: CASSQELAGAGGSGELFF

d_gene: .
v_gene: TRBV15
abundance: many
j_gene: TRBJ2-5
CDR3nt: TGTGCCACCAGCAGAGATTCGAAGACCCAGTACTTC
CDR3aa: CATSRDSKTQYF

d_gene: TRBD2
v_gene: TRBV5-1
abundance: .
j_gene: TRBJ2-6
CDR3nt: TGCGCCAGCAGCTGGGGGGGATCCCAGCAGTCGTCTGGGGCCAACGTCCTGACTTTC
CDR3aa: CASSWGGSQQSSGANVLTF

d_gene: .
v_gene: TRBV6-2/TRBV6-3
abundance: .
j_gene: TRBJ2-1
CDR3nt: TGTGCCAGCACCGGACAGACCTCCTACAATGAGCAGTTCTTC
CDR3aa: CASTGQTSYNEQFF

d_gene: .
v_gene: TRBV11-2
abundance: many
j_gene: TRBJ2-7
CDR3nt: TGTGCCAGCAGCTTAGTTGAGTTCCGCCCCTACGAGCAGTACTTC
CDR3aa: CASSLVEFRPYEQYF

d_gene: .
v_gene: TRBV3-1
abundance: many
j_gene: TRBJ2-3
CDR3nt: TGTGCCAGCAGTCTCACTGCCGGGCGGGATACGCAGTATTTT
CDR3aa: CASSLTAGRDTQYF

d_gene: .
v_gene: TRBV5-1
abundance: many
j_gene: TRBJ2-1
CDR3nt: TGCGCCAGCACGGTCGGCGGGTCTAGCTCCTACAATGAGCAGTTCTTC
CDR3aa: CASTVGGSSSYNEQFF

d_gene: .
v_gene: TRBV6-1
abundance: many
j_gene: TRBJ2-7
CDR3nt: TGTGCCAGCAGTGAAACCGGGACACGCCTTTACGAGCAGTACTTC
CDR3aa: CASSETGTRLYEQYF

d_gene: TRBD1
v_gene: TRBV11-3
abundance: many
j_gene: TRBJ1-2
CDR3nt: TGTGCCAGCAGCTTGGACATCAGGGGGCGGGGCTACACCTTC
CDR3aa: CASSLDIRGRGYTF

d_gene: TRBD2
v_gene: TRBV29-1
abundance: .
j_gene: TRBJ2-5
CDR3nt: TGCAGCGTTACTAGCGTTGGGACCCAGTACTTC
CDR3aa: CSVTSVGTQYF

d_gene: .
v_gene: TRBV28
abundance: few
j_gene: TRBJ1-3
CDR3nt: TGTGCCAGCACCTCGCAAGACTATGGAAACACCATATATTTT
CDR3aa: CASTSQDYGNTIYF

d_gene: TRBD1
v_gene: TRBV7-6
abundance: few
j_gene: TRBJ1-6
CDR3nt: TGTGCCAGCAGCCAGAACCTTCAGGGGGCGAATTCACCCCTCCACTTT
CDR3aa: CASSQNLQGANSPLHF

d_gene: .
v_gene: TRBV5-1
abundance: few
j_gene: TRBJ1-6
CDR3nt: TGCGCCAGCAGCTTGGGACAGGAGTCCTCACCCCTCCACTTT
CDR3aa: CASSLGQESSPLHF

d_gene: .
v_gene: TRBV7-8
abundance: few
j_gene: TRBJ1-5
CDR3nt: TGTGCCAGCAGCTACGGTTTACAGCCCCAGCATTTT
CDR3aa: CASSYGLQPQHF

d_gene: .
v_gene: TRBV27
abundance: .
j_gene: TRBJ1-5
CDR3nt: TGTGCCAGCCAAACAGGGATGGGCAATCAGCCCCAGCATTTT
CDR3aa: CASQTGMGNQPQHF

d_gene: .
v_gene: TRBV12-3/TRBV12-4
abundance: many
j_gene: TRBJ1-5
CDR3nt: TGTGCCAGCAGTTTAAGATCCCGACAGGTTAGCAATCAGCCCCAGCATTTT
CDR3aa: CASSLRSRQVSNQPQHF

d_gene: .
v_gene: TRBV11-2
abundance: many
j_gene: TRBJ2-1
CDR3nt: TGTGCCAGCAGCCAAACACGCTCGGCGGCTCCCAACTACAATGAGCAGTTCTTC
CDR3aa: CASSQTRSAAPNYNEQFF

d_gene: .
v_gene: TRBV20-1
abundance: few
j_gene: TRBJ2-7
CDR3nt: TGCAGTACTAGAGATCGCAGCGTCATGGGGGAGCAGTACTTC
CDR3aa: CSTRDRSVMGEQYF

d_gene: .
v_gene: TRBV3-1
abundance: many
j_gene: TRBJ2-1
CDR3nt: TGTGCCAGCAGCCACCTAAGTAGTAGAAATGAGCAGTTCTTC
CDR3aa: CASSHLSSRNEQFF

d_gene: .
v_gene: TRBV6-1
abundance: many
j_gene: TRBJ1-6
CDR3nt: TGTGCCAGCAGTGACGCCAGGGCAAGTGGGTCACCCCTCCACTTT
CDR3aa: CASSDARASGSPLHF

d_gene: .
v_gene: TRBV12-3/TRBV12-4
abundance: many
j_gene: TRBJ2-1
CDR3nt: TGTGCCAGCAGTTTTAGCGGACTACCGTACAATGAGCAGTTCTTC
CDR3aa: CASSFSGLPYNEQFF

d_gene: .
v_gene: TRBV19
abundance: few
j_gene: TRBJ2-2
CDR3nt: TGTGCCATACGTCAGGACACCGGGGAGCTGTTTTTT
CDR3aa: CAIRQDTGELFF

d_gene: .
v_gene: TRBV2
abundance: many
j_gene: TRBJ2-1
CDR3nt: TGTGCCAGCAGTGAGGCTTTCAATGAGCAGTTCTTC
CDR3aa: CASSEAFNEQFF

d_gene: .
v_gene: TRBV10-1
abundance: many
j_gene: TRBJ2-3
CDR3nt: TGCGCCAGCAGTGAGTCGATCACCACCACAGATACGCAGTATTTT
CDR3aa: CASSESITTTDTQYF

d_gene: .
v_gene: TRBV19
abundance: .
j_gene: TRBJ2-7
CDR3nt: TGTGCCAGCGCCTCCGGGACGGAGGTCTACGAGCAGTACTTC
CDR3aa: CASASGTEVYEQYF

d_gene: .
v_gene: TRBV29-1
abundance: many
j_gene: TRBJ2-7
CDR3nt: TGCAGCGTTGAAGGCACAGCCTACGAGCAGTACTTC
CDR3aa: CSVEGTAYEQYF

d_gene: .
v_gene: TRBV5-6
abundance: many
j_gene: TRBJ1-2
CDR3nt: TGTGCCAGCAGTTCGGACGGGATCTATGGCTACACCTTC
CDR3aa: CASSSDGIYGYTF

d_gene: .
v_gene: TRBV12-3/TRBV12-4
abundance: many
j_gene: TRBJ2-3
CDR3nt: TGTGCCAGCAGTTTCGGACAGTTTGGAACAGATACGCAGTATTTT
CDR3aa: CASSFGQFGTDTQYF

d_gene: TRBD1
v_gene: TRBV28
abundance: many
j_gene: TRBJ2-5
CDR3nt: TGTGCCAGCAGTTTAAGACAGGGGGTAAGGGACCAAGAGACCCAGTACTTC
CDR3aa: CASSLRQGVRDQETQYF

d_gene: TRBD2
v_gene: TRBV2
abundance: .
j_gene: TRBJ2-3
CDR3nt: TGTGCCAGCAGTGAAGGCGGGACTAGCCGAGGGCAGTATTTT
CDR3aa: CASSEGGTSRGQYF

d_gene: TRBD2
v_gene: TRBV2
abundance: many
j_gene: TRBJ2-4
CDR3nt: TGTGCCAGCTTGGGGACTACGGGCAAAAACATTCAGTACTTC
CDR3aa: CASLGTTGKNIQYF

d_gene: .
v_gene: TRBV28
abundance: many
j_gene: TRBJ2-4
CDR3nt: TGTGCCAGCAGTTTGAGCAGAGCCAAAAACATTCAGTACTTC
CDR3aa: CASSLSRAKNIQYF

d_gene: .
v_gene: TRBV7-9
abundance: many
j_gene: TRBJ1-4
CDR3nt: TGTGCCAGCAGTTTTCCCGCCGGTAATGAAAAACTGTTTTTT
CDR3aa: CASSFPAGNEKLFF

d_gene: TRBD1
v_gene: TRBV10-3
abundance: few
j_gene: TRBJ2-1
CDR3nt: TGTGCCATCAGTGCTACAGGGGGGACCTACAATGAGCAGTTCTTC
CDR3aa: CAISATGGTYNEQFF

d_gene: .
v_gene: TRBV25-1
abundance: few
j_gene: TRBJ2-6
CDR3nt: TGTGCCAGCAGTGAAAGTGCTATAGGGGCCAACGTCCTGACTTTC
CDR3aa: CASSESAIGANVLTF

d_gene: .
v_gene: TRBV28
abundance: many
j_gene: TRBJ2-7
CDR3nt: TGTGCCAGCAGGGTCGGCGGACCCTACGAGCAGTACTTC
CDR3aa: CASRVGGPYEQYF

d_gene: .
v_gene: TRBV6-1
abundance: many
j_gene: TRBJ1-1
CDR3nt: TGTGCCAGCAGTGAAGAACTCGGGAACACTGAAGCTTTCTTT
CDR3aa: CASSEELGNTEAFF

d_gene: .
v_gene: TRBV28
abundance: few
j_gene: TRBJ1-3
CDR3nt: TGTGCCAGCATGGGGCAGGGCTCTGGAAACACCATATATTTT
CDR3aa: CASMGQGSGNTIYF

d_gene: .
v_gene: TRBV14
abundance: .
j_gene: TRBJ2-1
CDR3nt: TGTGCCAGCAGCCAAGCGGGTACCTACAATGAGCAGTTCTTC
CDR3aa: CASSQAGTYNEQFF

d_gene: .
v_gene: TRBV25-1
abundance: few
j_gene: TRBJ2-5
CDR3nt: TGTGCCAGCAGTGAAGGTTTCAGTTCTGGGACCCAGTACTTC
CDR3aa: CASSEGFSSGTQYF

d_gene: TRBD1
v_gene: TRBV7-9
abundance: many
j_gene: TRBJ2-1
CDR3nt: TGTGCCAGCAGTGCCGGGACAGGGGGCTTGATTGAGCAGTTCTTC
CDR3aa: CASSAGTGGLIEQFF

d_gene: .
v_gene: TRBV5-6
abundance: .
j_gene: TRBJ1-3
CDR3nt: TGTGCCAGCAGCTTGTCGTCTTGGGGCTCTGGAAACACCATATATTTT
CDR3aa: CASSLSSWGSGNTIYF

d_gene: .
v_gene: TRBV19
abundance: .
j_gene: TRBJ1-2
CDR3nt: TGTGCCAGTAGTTATGGAGACCTCTATGGCTACACCTTC
CDR3aa: CASSYGDLYGYTF

d_gene: TRBD2
v_gene: TRBV20-1
abundance: .
j_gene: TRBJ2-3
CDR3nt: TGCAGTGCCAGAAGGACTAGCGATACAGATACGCAGTATTTT
CDR3aa: CSARRTSDTDTQYF

d_gene: .
v_gene: TRBV24-1
abundance: .
j_gene: TRBJ1-5
CDR3nt: TGTGCCACCAGTAAAGACGGGACATTCAATCAGCCCCAGCATTTT
CDR3aa: CATSKDGTFNQPQHF

d_gene: .
v_gene: TRBV12-5
abundance: many
j_gene: TRBJ1-6
CDR3nt: TGTGCTAGTGGTTTGGGGCAGAATAATTCACCCCTCCACTTT
CDR3aa: CASGLGQNNSPLHF

d_gene: .
v_gene: TRBV6-1
abundance: few
j_gene: TRBJ1-4
CDR3nt: TGTGCCAGCAGTGAATCGGGGCTACCTAATGAAAAACTGTTTTTT
CDR3aa: CASSESGLPNEKLFF